This TCR beta chain was sequenced in a study of identical twins. Overall study findings and caveats: For out-of-frame alpha sequences shared by twins, low generation probability was in excess.

This CDR3 has 13 amino acids. Trimming took off 5 bases at V and 4 bases at J, with 9 bases between the two ends. This clonotype was recorded at least ten times. Its antigen is currently unknown. Among all donors, each was a healthy Caucasian. A universal primer site was created by template switching, with the cDNA bearing unique molecular identifiers. TCRdb called the 5' RACE reads again in MiXCR, with one record for every CDR3 protein. The data show under 900,000 distinct CDR3 sequences, roughly an eighth seen once. This sample also appeared in a second study, on yellow fever vaccine responses in identical twins. That paper notes: After vaccination, twins' T cell response reportedly seemed partly convergent, partly personalized.

This clonotype was sampled from a woman aged 18-35 years in good health. Source material: PBMCs. The chain is built from TRBV12-3 or TRBV12-4 and TRBJ2-4, with a possible D match to TRBD1 (6 bases). The CDR3 DNA reads as TGTGCCAGCAGTCGGGACACTAAAAACATTCAGTACTTC. This translates into CASSRDTKNIQYF.